This is a list of T cell receptor beta chains from one sample in a study of T cells in Graves' hyperthyroidism and ophthalmopathy. TCRdb re-derived calls from the multiplex PCR reads in MiXCR, one entry per CDR3 protein. The repertoire holds some 200,000 distinct CDR3 sequences, with 15% to 20% as singletons. Sequencing was performed on blood. The receptors shown here come from a middle-aged man with Graves' hyperthyroidism. CDR3s include the opening cysteine and the closing phenylalanine or tryptophan. The D gene is left open where the match is weak. For some rows the clone size is stated as once, few or many, or as a class when expanded; others skip it.

v_call	clone_size	j_call	d_call	cdr3_nt	cdr3_aa
TRBV19	.	TRBJ1-2	.	TGTGCCAGTAGTCTCCCAGGACACGGTATTAATGGCTACACCTTC	CASSLPGHGINGYTF
TRBV29-1	.	TRBJ1-4	TRBD1	TGCAGCGTTGAAGGGGGACAGGGGGCTGAAAAACTGTTTTTT	CSVEGGQGAEKLFF
TRBV9	few	TRBJ2-5	TRBD2	TGTGCCAGCAGCGCGTCTAGCGGGGGGGGATTCGCGACCCAGTACTTC	CASSASSGGGFATQYF
TRBV18	.	TRBJ1-2	.	TGTGCCAGCTCACCTAAAGCGGGGCCGTTAGGCTACACCTTC	CASSPKAGPLGYTF
TRBV3-1	many	TRBJ1-2	.	TGTGCCAGCAGCCAAGGGGGGGTGTCGGGCTACACCTTC	CASSQGGVSGYTF
TRBV11-2	.	TRBJ2-1	TRBD2	TGTGCCAGCAGCGCAACTAGCGGGAGTTTGGGTGAGCAGTTCTTC	CASSATSGSLGEQFF
TRBV28	.	TRBJ2-3	TRBD2	TGTGCCAGTGATAAGGGCGGGGGTGCAACGGATACGCAGTATTTT	CASDKGGGATDTQYF
TRBV10-2	many	TRBJ2-1	.	TGCGCCAGCGCGCCCCGGCCCGAAGGTGAGCAGTTCTTC	CASAPRPEGEQFF
TRBV11-3	many	TRBJ1-2	.	TGTGCCAGCAGCCGGTTTGACAGTGATGGCTACACCTTC	CASSRFDSDGYTF
TRBV6-6	.	TRBJ2-1	.	TGTGCCAGCAGTTACTCCATCGGGGTAGAGACCAACAATGAGCAGTTCTTC	CASSYSIGVETNNEQFF
TRBV13	.	TRBJ2-2	TRBD2	TGTGCCAGCAGCCCTCATCGCCTAGCGGGAGGAGCCGGGGAGCTGTTTTTT	CASSPHRLAGGAGELFF
TRBV2	many	TRBJ2-1	TRBD2	TGTGCCAGCTGTCCTAGCGGGGCCTACAATGAGCAGTTCTTC	CASCPSGAYNEQFF
TRBV29-1	many	TRBJ2-7	.	TGCAGCGTTGATTGGGGGGTACGGAACGAGCAGTACTTC	CSVDWGVRNEQYF
TRBV27	few	TRBJ1-4	.	TGTGCCAGCAGTTTACGGCCCATGGGCCAGAATAATGAAAAACTGTTTTTT	CASSLRPMGQNNEKLFF
TRBV18	many	TRBJ1-1	.	TGTGCCAGCTCACCCGTGGGAGGGGGCACTGAAGCTTTCTTT	CASSPVGGGTEAFF
TRBV12-3/TRBV12-4	few	TRBJ1-2	.	TGTGCCAGCAGTAGTATTAACTATGGCTACACCTTC	CASSSINYGYTF
TRBV6-5	many	TRBJ2-5	.	TGTGCCAGCAGTAAGGGAGACCTTCAAGAGACCCAGTACTTC	CASSKGDLQETQYF
TRBV5-6	few	TRBJ2-1	TRBD1	TGTGCCAGCAGCTTCGGGACAGGGGGCAGGAATGAGCAGTTCTTC	CASSFGTGGRNEQFF
TRBV6-1	.	TRBJ2-5	TRBD2	TGTGCCAGCAGTCCCCTCACAGCGGGAGGCCGGGAACAAGAGACCCAGTACTTC	CASSPLTAGGREQETQYF
TRBV20-1	once	TRBJ2-3	TRBD2	TGCAGTGCTAGAGACCCCGGCGGGAGGGTCACAGATACGCAGTATTTT	CSARDPGGRVTDTQYF
TRBV30	.	TRBJ1-1	.	TGTGCCTGGGCGGTGAATGGCGGGCTTGAAGCTTTCTTT	CAWAVNGGLEAFF
TRBV5-1	.	TRBJ2-7	.	TGCGCCAGCAGCTGGATTACAGGGAGCTACGAGCAGTACTTC	CASSWITGSYEQYF
TRBV12-5	many	TRBJ2-1	.	TGTGCTAGTGGTTTGGACAACTACCGGAATGAGCAGTTCTTC	CASGLDNYRNEQFF
TRBV10-2	.	TRBJ2-7	.	TGCGCCAGCAGTGACGGACTCAGCTTTATCTACGAGCAGTACTTC	CASSDGLSFIYEQYF
TRBV20-1	few	TRBJ1-1	.	TGCAGTGCTAGCAGGGGCCGATGGAACACTGAAGCTTTCTTT	CSASRGRWNTEAFF
TRBV4-1	.	TRBJ1-1	.	TGCGCCAGCAGCCAACCCGGACAGCAGAACACTGAAGCTTTCTTT	CASSQPGQQNTEAFF
TRBV6-1	many	TRBJ2-5	.	TGTGCCAGCAGGACAGTGGTTTCAGAGACCCAGTACTTC	CASRTVVSETQYF
TRBV11-3	few	TRBJ2-5	.	TGTGCCAGCAGCTTAGGTTCCGGGGACGGAGTCGGAGAGACCCAGTACTTC	CASSLGSGDGVGETQYF
TRBV12-3/TRBV12-4	many	TRBJ1-1	.	TGTGCCAGCAGTTTCGGTCGGGGGGCGAGAGCTTTCTTT	CASSFGRGARAFF
TRBV7-2	many	TRBJ2-2	.	TGTGCCAGCAGGCTTAACAGGGAACCGAACACCGGGGAGCTGTTTTTT	CASRLNREPNTGELFF
TRBV29-1	many	TRBJ2-5	.	TGCAGCGTTGACGGCGGACTGGCCCTTGGGGAGACCCAGTACTTC	CSVDGGLALGETQYF
TRBV6-1	few	TRBJ2-3	TRBD2	TGTGCCAGCAGTGACGTCTCGGGGGGGGCAGATACGCAGTATTTT	CASSDVSGGADTQYF
TRBV12-3/TRBV12-4	many	TRBJ1-3	.	TGTGCCAGCAGTCCTATAGACCGCAGCAGGTCCCTCGTATATTTT	CASSPIDRSRSLVYF
TRBV2	many	TRBJ2-3	TRBD1	TGTGCCAGCAGCGGACAGGGTTTCGCAGATACGCAGTATTTT	CASSGQGFADTQYF
TRBV27	few	TRBJ1-2	.	TGTGCCAGCAGTTTGACAGCGTTCTATGGCTACACCTTC	CASSLTAFYGYTF
TRBV20-1	few	TRBJ2-7	.	TGCAGTGCTATACTAGCAGGCGAAGAGGGGGAGCAGTACTTC	CSAILAGEEGEQYF
TRBV6-1	few	TRBJ2-7	TRBD1	TGTGCCGGACGGACAGGGGGCTCCTACGAGCAGTACTTC	CAGRTGGSYEQYF
TRBV5-4	.	TRBJ2-1	.	TGTGCCAGCAGCTTGGGTGGCAGTAACTACAATGAGCAGTTCTTC	CASSLGGSNYNEQFF
TRBV7-8	many	TRBJ2-5	.	TGTGCCAGCAGCTTAGCGGGACACGATCAAGAGACCCAGTACTTC	CASSLAGHDQETQYF
TRBV20-1	many	TRBJ1-5	.	TGCAGTGCTAGAGATCGAATGGTAGGATTCAATCAGCCCCAGCATTTT	CSARDRMVGFNQPQHF
TRBV12-5	.	TRBJ1-5	.	TGTGCTAGTGCTCAGTTTAGCAATCAGCCCCAGCATTTT	CASAQFSNQPQHF
TRBV7-3	.	TRBJ2-1	TRBD1	TGTGCCAGCAGCTTAGGGGGACAGGCCGAGCAGTTCTTC	CASSLGGQAEQFF
TRBV7-3	.	TRBJ1-1	TRBD1	TGTGCCAGCAGCCCGGGACAGGGGGCAACTGAAGCTTTCTTT	CASSPGQGATEAFF
TRBV20-1	.	TRBJ2-5	.	TGCAGTGCTAGCCTACTAGAGACCCAGTACTTC	CSASLLETQYF
TRBV6-1	few	TRBJ2-4	TRBD2	TGTGCCAGCAGGGCTAGCGGGACCAAAAACATTCAGTACTTC	CASRASGTKNIQYF
TRBV12-5	.	TRBJ1-1	.	TGTGCTAGTGGGACAGTTTCTGGCACTGAAGCTTTCTTT	CASGTVSGTEAFF
TRBV5-1	many	TRBJ2-7	TRBD2	TGCGCCAGCAGCCTCGGGACTAGCGGGATCTTTTCCGAGCAGTACTTC	CASSLGTSGIFSEQYF
TRBV9	few	TRBJ2-5	.	TGTGCCAGCAGCGTCGGTGTCAGCACAACGCAAGAGACCCAGTACTTC	CASSVGVSTTQETQYF
TRBV29-1	many	TRBJ2-5	.	TGCAGCGTCGTAAGACAAGCACGAGAGACCCAGTACTTC	CSVVRQARETQYF
TRBV9	few	TRBJ2-3	.	TGTGCCAGCAGCGTAGGAGGGTGGACAGATACGCAGTATTTT	CASSVGGWTDTQYF
TRBV4-2	.	TRBJ1-2	TRBD1	TGTGCCAGCAGCCACCTTACCAGGGGGCGACGGGATGGCTACACCTTC	CASSHLTRGRRDGYTF
TRBV4-2	many	TRBJ2-1	.	TGTGCCAGCAGCCAAGTGCGCAGCCCCTTTAATGAGCAGTTCTTC	CASSQVRSPFNEQFF
TRBV5-5	few	TRBJ2-7	.	TGTGCCAACCGCAGCTCTAACTCCTACGAGCAGTACTTC	CANRSSNSYEQYF
TRBV20-1	many	TRBJ2-7	TRBD2	TGCAGTGCTAGAGATGTGGTTATAGCGGGCTACGAGCAGTACTTC	CSARDVVIAGYEQYF